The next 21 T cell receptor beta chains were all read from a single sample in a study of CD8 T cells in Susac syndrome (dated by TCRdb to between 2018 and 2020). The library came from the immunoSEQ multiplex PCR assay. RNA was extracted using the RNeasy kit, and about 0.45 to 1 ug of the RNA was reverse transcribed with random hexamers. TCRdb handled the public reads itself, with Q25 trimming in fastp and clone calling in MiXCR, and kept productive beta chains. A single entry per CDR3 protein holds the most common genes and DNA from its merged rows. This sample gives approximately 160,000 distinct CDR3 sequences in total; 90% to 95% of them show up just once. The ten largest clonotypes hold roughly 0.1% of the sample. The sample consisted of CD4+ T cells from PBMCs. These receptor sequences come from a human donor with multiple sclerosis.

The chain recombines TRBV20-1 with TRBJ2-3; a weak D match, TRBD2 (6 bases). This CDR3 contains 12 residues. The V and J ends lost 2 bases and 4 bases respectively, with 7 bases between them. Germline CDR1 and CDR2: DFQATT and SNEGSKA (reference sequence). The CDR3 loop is CSARRLADTQYF. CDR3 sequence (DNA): TGCAGTGCTAGAAGACTAGCAGATACGCAGTATTTT.

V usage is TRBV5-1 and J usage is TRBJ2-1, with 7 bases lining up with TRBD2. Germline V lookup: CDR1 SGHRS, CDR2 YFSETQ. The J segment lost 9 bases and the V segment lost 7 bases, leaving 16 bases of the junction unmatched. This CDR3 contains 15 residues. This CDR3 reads CASGSQGGRSSEQFF. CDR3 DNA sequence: TGCGCCAGCGGATCCCAGGGCGGGAGAAGTAGTGAGCAGTTCTTC. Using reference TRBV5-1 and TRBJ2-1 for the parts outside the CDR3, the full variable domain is KAGVTQTPRYLIKTRGQQVTLSCSPISGHRSVSWYQQTPGQGLQFLFEYFSETQRNKGNFPGRFSGRQFSNSRSEMNVSTLELGDSALYLCASGSQGGRSSEQFFGPGTRLTVL.

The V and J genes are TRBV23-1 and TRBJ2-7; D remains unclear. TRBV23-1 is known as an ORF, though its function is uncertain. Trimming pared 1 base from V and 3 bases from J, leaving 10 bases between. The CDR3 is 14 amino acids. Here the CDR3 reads CASSQCGRNYEQYF. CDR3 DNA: TGCGCCAGCAGTCAATGTGGACGGAACTACGAGCAGTACTTC.

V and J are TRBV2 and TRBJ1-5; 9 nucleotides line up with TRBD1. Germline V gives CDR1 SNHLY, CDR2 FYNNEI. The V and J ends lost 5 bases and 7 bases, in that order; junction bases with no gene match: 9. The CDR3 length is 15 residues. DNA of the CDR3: TGTGCCAGCAGTCCGGACAGGGGAAGGGAACAGCCCCAGCATTTT. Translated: CASSPDRGREQPQHF.

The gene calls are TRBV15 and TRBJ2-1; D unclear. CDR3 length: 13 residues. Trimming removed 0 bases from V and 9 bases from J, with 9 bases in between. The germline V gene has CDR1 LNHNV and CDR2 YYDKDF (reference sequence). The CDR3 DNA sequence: TGTGCCACCAGCAGAGATTTGGGTGTTGAGCAGTTCTTC. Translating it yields CATSRDLGVEQFF.

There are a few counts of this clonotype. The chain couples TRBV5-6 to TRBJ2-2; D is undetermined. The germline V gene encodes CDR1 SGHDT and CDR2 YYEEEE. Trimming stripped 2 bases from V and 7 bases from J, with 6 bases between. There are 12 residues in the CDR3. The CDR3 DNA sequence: TGTGCCAGCAGCTTCTTATACGGGGAGCTGTTTTTT. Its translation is CASSFLYGELFF.

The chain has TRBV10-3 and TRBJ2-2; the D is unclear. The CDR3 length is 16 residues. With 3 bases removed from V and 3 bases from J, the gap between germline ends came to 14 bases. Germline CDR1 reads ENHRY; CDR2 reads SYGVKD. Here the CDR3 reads CAISDWQAIDTGELFF. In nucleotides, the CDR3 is TGTGCCATCAGTGATTGGCAGGCGATCGACACCGGGGAGCTGTTTTTT.

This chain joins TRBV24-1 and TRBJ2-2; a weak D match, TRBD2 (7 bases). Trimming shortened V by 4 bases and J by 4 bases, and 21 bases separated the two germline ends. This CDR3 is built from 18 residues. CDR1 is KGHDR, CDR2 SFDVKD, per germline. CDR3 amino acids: CATSEVPRGGGSTGELFF. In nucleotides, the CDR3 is TGTGCCACCAGTGAGGTGCCCAGAGGGGGAGGGAGCACCGGGGAGCTGTTTTTT.

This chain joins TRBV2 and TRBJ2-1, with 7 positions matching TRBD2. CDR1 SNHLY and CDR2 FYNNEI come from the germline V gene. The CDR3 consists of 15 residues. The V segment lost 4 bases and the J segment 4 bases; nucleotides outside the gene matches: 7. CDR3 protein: CASSGGGAWYNEQFF. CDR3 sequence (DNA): TGTGCCAGCAGTGGGGGAGGGGCGTGGTACAATGAGCAGTTCTTC. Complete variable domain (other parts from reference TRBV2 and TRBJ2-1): EPEVTQTPSHQVTQMGQEVILRCVPISNHLYFYWYRQILGQKVEFLVSFYNNEISEKSEIFDDQFSVERPDGSNFTLKIRSTKLEDSAMYFCASSGGGAWYNEQFFGPGTRLTVL.

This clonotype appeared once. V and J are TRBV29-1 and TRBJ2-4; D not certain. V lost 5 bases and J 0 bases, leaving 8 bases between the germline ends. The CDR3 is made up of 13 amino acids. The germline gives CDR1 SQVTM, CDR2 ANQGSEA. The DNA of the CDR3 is TGCAGCGTTTCATCTCTAGCCAAAAACATTCAGTACTTC. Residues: CSVSSLAKNIQYF.

CDR3 protein: CASRIDRKDTQYF. CDR3 sequence (DNA): TGTGCCAGCAGGATCGACAGAAAAGATACGCAGTATTTT. The chain employs TRBV5-4 and TRBJ2-3; weak D call: TRBD1 (5 bases). V was clipped by 5 bases and J by 5 bases, with 12 bases between them. This CDR3 region has 13 residues. Germline CDR1 reads SGHNT; CDR2 reads YYREEE (reference sequence).

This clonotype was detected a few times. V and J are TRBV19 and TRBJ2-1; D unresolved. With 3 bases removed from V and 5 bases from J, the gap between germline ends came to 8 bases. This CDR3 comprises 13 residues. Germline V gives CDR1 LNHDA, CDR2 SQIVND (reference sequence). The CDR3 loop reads CASSISSNNEQFF. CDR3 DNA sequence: TGTGCCAGTAGTATTTCATCCAACAATGAGCAGTTCTTC.

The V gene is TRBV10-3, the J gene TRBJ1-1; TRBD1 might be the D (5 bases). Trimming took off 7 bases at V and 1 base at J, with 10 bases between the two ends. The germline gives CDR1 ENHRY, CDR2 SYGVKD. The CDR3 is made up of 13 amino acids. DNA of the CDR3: TGTGCCATCACCTTAGACAGGAACACTGAAGCTTTCTTT. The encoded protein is CAITLDRNTEAFF.

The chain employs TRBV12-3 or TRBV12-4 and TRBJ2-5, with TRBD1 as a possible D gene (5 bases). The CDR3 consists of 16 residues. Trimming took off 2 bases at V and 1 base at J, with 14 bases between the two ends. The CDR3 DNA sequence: TGTGCCAGCAGTTTAAAGGGGCTGCGGACCCAAGAGACCCAGTACTTC. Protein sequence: CASSLKGLRTQETQYF.

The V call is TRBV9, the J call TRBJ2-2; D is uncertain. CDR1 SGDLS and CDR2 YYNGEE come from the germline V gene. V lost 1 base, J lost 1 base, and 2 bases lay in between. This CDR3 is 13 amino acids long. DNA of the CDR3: TGTGCCAGCAGCGTACAGAACACCGGGGAGCTGTTTTTT. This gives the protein CASSVQNTGELFF.

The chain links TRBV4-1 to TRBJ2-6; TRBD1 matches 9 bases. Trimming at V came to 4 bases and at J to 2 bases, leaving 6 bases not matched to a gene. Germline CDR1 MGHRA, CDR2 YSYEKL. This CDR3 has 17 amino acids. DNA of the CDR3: TGCGCCAGCAGCCCCGGGACAGGGCCTGCTGGGGCCAACGTCCTGACTTTC. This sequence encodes CASSPGTGPAGANVLTF.

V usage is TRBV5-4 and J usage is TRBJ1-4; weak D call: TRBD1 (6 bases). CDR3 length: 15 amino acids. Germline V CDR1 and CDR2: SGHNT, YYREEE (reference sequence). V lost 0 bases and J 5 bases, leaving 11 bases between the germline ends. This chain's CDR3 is CASSLGGPSNEKLFF. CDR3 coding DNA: TGTGCCAGCAGCTTGGGGGGGCCCTCAAATGAAAAACTGTTTTTT.

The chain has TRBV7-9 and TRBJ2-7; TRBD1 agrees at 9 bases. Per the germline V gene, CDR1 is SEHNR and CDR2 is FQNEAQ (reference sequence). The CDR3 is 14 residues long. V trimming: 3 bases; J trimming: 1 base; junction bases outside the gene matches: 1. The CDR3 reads CASSFGQGSYEQYF. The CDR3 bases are TGTGCCAGCAGCTTTGGACAGGGGTCCTACGAGCAGTACTTC.

The CDR3 region is CASSPSGPGAPLHF. The CDR3, as DNA: TGTGCCAGCAGCCCCTCCGGACCAGGGGCACCCCTCCACTTT. The V gene is TRBV25-1, the J gene TRBJ1-6; tentatively, D is TRBD1 (6 bases). This CDR3 contains 14 residues. Trimming removed 6 bases at V and 11 bases at J, with 17 bases between. CDR1 is MGHDK and CDR2 is SYGVNS in the germline V gene. The full variable domain, rest sourced from reference TRBV25-1 and TRBJ1-6, is EADIYQTPRYLVIGTGKKITLECSQTMGHDKMYWYQQDPGMELHLIHYSYGVNSTEKGDLSSESTVSRIRTEHFPLTLESARPSHTSQYLCASSPSGPGAPLHFGNGTRLTVT.

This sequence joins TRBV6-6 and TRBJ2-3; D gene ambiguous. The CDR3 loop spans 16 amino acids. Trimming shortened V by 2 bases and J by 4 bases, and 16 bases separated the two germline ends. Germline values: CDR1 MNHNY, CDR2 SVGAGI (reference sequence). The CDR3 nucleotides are TGTGCCAGCAGTTACCCCCTCGGATCGGGCTCAGATACGCAGTATTTT. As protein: CASSYPLGSGSDTQYF.

The CDR3 loop is CASSQDRAEFF. For the CDR3, the DNA is TGTGCCAGCAGCCAGGACAGGGCTGAGTTCTTC. The chain recombines TRBV3-1 with TRBJ2-1; 8 positions agree with TRBD1. After removal of 3 bases from V and 14 bases from J, the junction contained 3 bases not matched to a gene. The CDR3 is 11 amino acids. From germline, CDR1 is LGHDT and CDR2 YNNKEL (reference sequence).